The rows below give T cell receptor beta chains drawn from one sample of a study of blood T cell repertoires in COVID-19. Sequenced by immunoSEQ multiplex PCR; TCRdb stores in-frame clones only, minus some. Of about 84,000 clones in the sample, 90% to 95% were seen once. The sequenced sample was peripheral blood. These receptors were obtained from a human donor with active COVID-19. The donor label of this sample is uncertain. Both conserved end residues are part of each CDR3. Each record gives: J gene, clone size, D gene, CDR3 length, V gene, CDR3 DNA, CDR3 protein. D genes are given only for firm matches. Size values are once, few and many counts, or a class for expanded clones, and some rows have none.

TRBJ2-5 | NA | TRBD2 | 15 | TRBV5-1 | TGCGCCAGCAGCGCCAGCGGGGGCCCAGGAGAGACCCAGTACTTC | CASSASGGPGETQYF
TRBJ2-2 | NA | NA | 16 | TRBV19 | TGTGCCAGTGTAGTAAGGGGGTACGCCAACACCGGGGAGCTGTTTTTT | CASVVRGYANTGELFF
TRBJ2-2 | NA | TRBD2 | 13 | TRBV5-6 | TGTGCCACGGGACTAGTGCTGGCCGGGGAGCTGTTTTTT | CATGLVLAGELFF
TRBJ2-7 | NA | TRBD1 | 16 | TRBV7-9 | TGTGCCAGCAGCTCTATCCGGGACAGGGATCCCTACGAGCAGTACTTC | CASSSIRDRDPYEQYF
TRBJ2-7 | NA | TRBD2 | 14 | TRBV9 | TGTGCCAGCAGCCCCCGGGAGGGAACCTACGAGCAGTACTTC | CASSPREGTYEQYF
TRBJ2-3 | NA | TRBD2 | 16 | TRBV4-2 | TGTGCCAGCAGCCAGCAAGCGGGGGGTGGAACAGATACGCAGTATTTT | CASSQQAGGGTDTQYF
TRBJ2-2 | once | NA | 15 | TRBV7-7 | TGTGCTAGCAGCTTACAGGGAGGGACCACCGGGGAGCTGTTTTTT | CASSLQGGTTGELFF
TRBJ2-7 | NA | NA | 9 | TRBV6-4 | TGTGCCTTGGGAGTCGAGCAGTACTTC | CALGVEQYF
TRBJ2-7 | NA | NA | 18 | TRBV6-2/TRBV6-3 | TGTGCCAGCAGTTACACTCGAAGAGCGTCGGGGAGCCCCTACGAGCAGTACTTC | CASSYTRRASGSPYEQYF
TRBJ1-3 | NA | NA | 16 | TRBV15 | TGTGCCACCAGCAGGGGGAAAACAGGGTCTGGAAACACCATATATTTT | CATSRGKTGSGNTIYF
TRBJ2-7 | NA | NA | 13 | TRBV19 | TGTGCCAGTAGTGTTGGCCAGGGGTACGAGCAGTACTTC | CASSVGQGYEQYF
TRBJ2-5 | NA | TRBD1 | 15 | TRBV11-1 | TGTGCCAGCAGCCTACAGGGGGCCTTAAGAGAGACCCAGTACTTC | CASSLQGALRETQYF
TRBJ1-1 | NA | TRBD1 | 15 | TRBV7-6 | TGTGCCAGCAGCGGGCCGGACAGGGCGAACACTGAAGCTTTCTTT | CASSGPDRANTEAFF
TRBJ1-1 | NA | NA | 13 | TRBV5-8 | TGTGCCAGCAGCCTATTGAGAAGCACTGAAGCTTTCTTT | CASSLLRSTEAFF
TRBJ2-4 | NA | NA | 17 | TRBV7-9 | TGTGCCAGCAGCTTAATCGGGGGTGATACGGCCAAAAACATTCAGTACTTC | CASSLIGGDTAKNIQYF
TRBJ2-1 | NA | TRBD2 | 14 | TRBV2 | TGTGCCAGCAGTGGACTAGCGAGGAACAATGAGCAGTTCTTC | CASSGLARNNEQFF
TRBJ2-5 | NA | TRBD2 | 14 | TRBV7-9 | TGTGCCACCCAGGCTAGCGGGGGCTGGGAGACCCAGTACTTC | CATQASGGWETQYF
TRBJ1-2 | once | TRBD1 | 14 | TRBV19 | TGTGCCAGTACCGAGGACAGGGGGGTCTATGGCTACACCTTC | CASTEDRGVYGYTF
TRBJ2-7 | few | TRBD1 | 13 | TRBV5-6 | TGTGCCAGCAGCTCCAAGGACAGGTACGAGCAGTACTTC | CASSSKDRYEQYF
TRBJ2-1 | NA | NA | 11 | TRBV6-2/TRBV6-3 | TGTGCCAGCAGTTACGTGTCCAATCAGTTCTTC | CASSYVSNQFF
TRBJ2-2 | NA | TRBD2 | 13 | TRBV29-1 | TGCAGCACCGGGACTAGGAACACCGGGGAGCTGTTTTTT | CSTGTRNTGELFF
TRBJ1-6 | NA | NA | 16 | TRBV7-9 | TGTGCCAGCAGCCCCCGTCTCGGGGGCTATAATTCACCCCTCCACTTT | CASSPRLGGYNSPLHF
TRBJ1-2 | NA | NA | 14 | TRBV28 | TGTGCCAGCAGCCAGGGGCAAACGAACTATGGCTACACCTTC | CASSQGQTNYGYTF
TRBJ1-4 | NA | TRBD1 | 15 | TRBV25-1 | TGTGCCAGCAGTGAACAAGGGGGCGCGAATGAAAAACTGTTTTTT | CASSEQGGANEKLFF
TRBJ2-3 | NA | NA | 14 | TRBV27 | TGTGCCAGCAGTTTAGGCAGGGTCGCAGATACGCAGTATTTT | CASSLGRVADTQYF
TRBJ2-3 | NA | TRBD1 | 14 | TRBV6-5 | TGTGCCAGCAGTTACCGGACAGGGTCAGATACGCAGTATTTT | CASSYRTGSDTQYF
TRBJ2-2 | NA | NA | 15 | TRBV10-3 | TGTGCCATCAGTGAGTCGGCAGCGAACACCGGGGAGCTGTTTTTT | CAISESAANTGELFF
TRBJ1-5 | NA | NA | 14 | TRBV10-2 | TGCGCCAGCAGAACAGGGAGGGCAAATCAGCCCCAGCATTTT | CASRTGRANQPQHF
TRBJ2-5 | few | NA | 13 | TRBV28 | TGTGCCAGCCAGGGCCCGGATCAAGAGACCCAGTACTTC | CASQGPDQETQYF
TRBJ2-7 | NA | NA | 13 | TRBV6-6 | TGTGCCAGCAGTTACGACAGAACCTACGAGCAGTACTTC | CASSYDRTYEQYF
TRBJ1-2 | NA | NA | 15 | TRBV19 | TGTGCCAGTAGTATATTCGTCCTGGACTTGGGCGGCTACACCTTC | CASSIFVLDLGGYTF
TRBJ2-1 | NA | TRBD2 | 21 | TRBV4-3 | TGCGCCAGCAGCCAAGATCACGGTGGGAGCGGGAGGGCGCGTTGGAGGAATGAGCAGTTCTTC | CASSQDHGGSGRARWRNEQFF